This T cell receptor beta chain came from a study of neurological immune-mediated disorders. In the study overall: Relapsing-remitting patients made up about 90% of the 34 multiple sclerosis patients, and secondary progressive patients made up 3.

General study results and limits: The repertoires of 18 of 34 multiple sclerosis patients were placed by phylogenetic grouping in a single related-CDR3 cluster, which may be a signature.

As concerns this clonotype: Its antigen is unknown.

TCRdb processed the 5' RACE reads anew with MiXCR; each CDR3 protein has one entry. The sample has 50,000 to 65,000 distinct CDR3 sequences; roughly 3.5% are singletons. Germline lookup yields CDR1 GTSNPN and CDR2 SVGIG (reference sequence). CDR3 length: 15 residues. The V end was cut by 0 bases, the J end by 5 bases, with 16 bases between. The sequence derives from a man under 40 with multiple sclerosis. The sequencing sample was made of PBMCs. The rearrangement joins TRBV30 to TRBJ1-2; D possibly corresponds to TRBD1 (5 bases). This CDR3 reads CAWSVKGSGGYGYTF. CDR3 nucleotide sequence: TGTGCCTGGAGTGTCAAGGGCTCCGGGGGGTATGGCTACACCTTC.